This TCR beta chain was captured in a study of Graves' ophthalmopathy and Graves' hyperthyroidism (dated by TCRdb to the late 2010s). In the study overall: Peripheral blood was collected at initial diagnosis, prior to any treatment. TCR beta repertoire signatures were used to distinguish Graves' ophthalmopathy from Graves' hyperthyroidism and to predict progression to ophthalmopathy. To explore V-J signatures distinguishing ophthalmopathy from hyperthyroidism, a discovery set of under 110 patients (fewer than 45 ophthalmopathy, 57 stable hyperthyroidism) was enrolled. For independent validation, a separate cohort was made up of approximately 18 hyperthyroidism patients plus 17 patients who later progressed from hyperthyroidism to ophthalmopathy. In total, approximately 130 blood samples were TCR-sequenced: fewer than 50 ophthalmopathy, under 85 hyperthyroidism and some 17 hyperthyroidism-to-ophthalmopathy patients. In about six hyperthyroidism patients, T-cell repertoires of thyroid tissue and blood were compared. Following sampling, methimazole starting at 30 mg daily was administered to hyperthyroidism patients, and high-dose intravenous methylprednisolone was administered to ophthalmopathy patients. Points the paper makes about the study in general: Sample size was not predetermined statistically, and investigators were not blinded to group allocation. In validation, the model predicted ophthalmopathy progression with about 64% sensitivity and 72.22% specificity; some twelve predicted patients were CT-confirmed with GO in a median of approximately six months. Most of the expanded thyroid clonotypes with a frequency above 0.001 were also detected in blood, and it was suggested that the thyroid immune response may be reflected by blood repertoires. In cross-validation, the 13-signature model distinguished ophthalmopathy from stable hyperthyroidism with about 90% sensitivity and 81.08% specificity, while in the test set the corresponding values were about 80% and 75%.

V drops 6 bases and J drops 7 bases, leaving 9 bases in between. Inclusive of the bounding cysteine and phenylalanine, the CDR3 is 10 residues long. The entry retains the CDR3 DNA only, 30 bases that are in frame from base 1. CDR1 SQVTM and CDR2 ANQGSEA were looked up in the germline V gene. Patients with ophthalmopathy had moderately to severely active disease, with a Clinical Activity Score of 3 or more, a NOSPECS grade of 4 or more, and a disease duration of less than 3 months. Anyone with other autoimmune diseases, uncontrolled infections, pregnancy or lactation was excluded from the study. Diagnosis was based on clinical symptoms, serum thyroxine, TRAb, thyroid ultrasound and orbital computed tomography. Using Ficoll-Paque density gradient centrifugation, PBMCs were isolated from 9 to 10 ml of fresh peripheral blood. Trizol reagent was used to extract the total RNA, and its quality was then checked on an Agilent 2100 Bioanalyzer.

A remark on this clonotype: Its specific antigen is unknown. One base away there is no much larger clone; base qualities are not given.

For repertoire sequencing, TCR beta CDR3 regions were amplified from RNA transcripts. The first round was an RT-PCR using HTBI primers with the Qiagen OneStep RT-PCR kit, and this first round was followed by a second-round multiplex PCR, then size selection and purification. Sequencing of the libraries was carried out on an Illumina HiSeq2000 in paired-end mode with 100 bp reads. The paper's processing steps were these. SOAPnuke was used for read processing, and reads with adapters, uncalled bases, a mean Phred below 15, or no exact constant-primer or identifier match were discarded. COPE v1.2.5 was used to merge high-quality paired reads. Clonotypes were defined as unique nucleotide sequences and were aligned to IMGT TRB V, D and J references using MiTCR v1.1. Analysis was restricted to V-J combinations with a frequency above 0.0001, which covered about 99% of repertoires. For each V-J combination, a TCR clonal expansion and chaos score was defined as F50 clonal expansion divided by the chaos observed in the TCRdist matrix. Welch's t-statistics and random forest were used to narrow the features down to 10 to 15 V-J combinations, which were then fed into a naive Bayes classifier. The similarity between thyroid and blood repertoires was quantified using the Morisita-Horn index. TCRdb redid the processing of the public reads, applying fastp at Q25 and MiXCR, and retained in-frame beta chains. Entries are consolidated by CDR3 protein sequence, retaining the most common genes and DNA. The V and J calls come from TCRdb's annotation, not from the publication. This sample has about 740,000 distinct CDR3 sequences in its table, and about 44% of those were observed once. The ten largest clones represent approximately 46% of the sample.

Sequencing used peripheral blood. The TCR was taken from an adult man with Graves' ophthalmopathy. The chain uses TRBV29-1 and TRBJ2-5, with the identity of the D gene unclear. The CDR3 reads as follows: CSVDFGTQYF. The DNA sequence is TGCAGCGTCGACTTCGGGACCCAGTACTTC.